The T cell receptor (beta chain) under discussion was sequenced for a study of breast tumors, draining lymph nodes, adjacent tissues. Using its own MiXCR run on the multiplex PCR reads, TCRdb lists one record per CDR3 protein. Here the sample spans about 300,000 distinct CDR3 sequences, around 31% being singletons. Points on this clonotype: The antigen is not known.

Points from the study as a whole: The data were judged consistent with most tumor T cells coming from lymph node and expanding in tumor. Tumor TCR diversity was below lymph nodes but above nontumor tissue.

Germline loops: CDR1 LGHDT, CDR2 YNNKEL (reference sequence). Losses at the gene ends were 0 bases for V and 7 bases for J; bases not matched to a gene: 6. The length of the CDR3 is 15 residues. Axillary draining lymph nodes of breast cancer patients supplied the node samples. The rearrangement joins TRBV3-1 to TRBJ2-1; TRBD2 aligns across 7 bases. The TCR sequence derives from a female donor with breast cancer. Some clones in this sample may be carry-over from other donors' samples. The material sequenced was axillary lymph node tissue. Here the CDR3 reads CASSQEGEGRNEQFF. The CDR3 bases are TGTGCCAGCAGCCAAGAGGGGGAGGGCCGGAATGAGCAGTTCTTC.